The 27 T cell receptor beta chains reported below all come from one sample, sequenced in a study of blood T cell repertoires in COVID-19. TCRdb keeps only in-frame clones here, not all; method: immunoSEQ multiplex PCR. This sample yields approximately 83,000 clones, of which 60% to 85% are seen a single time; around 9.4% belongs to the top ten. The sequencing input was peripheral blood. Source of these receptors: an elderly woman with acute or convalescent COVID-19.

The V call is TRBV2, the J call TRBJ2-6; possibly TRBD1 for D (6 bases). Germline V gene sequence: CDR1 SNHLY, CDR2 FYNNEI. The CDR3 runs to 15 residues. The V and J ends lost 9 bases and 1 base respectively, with 13 bases between them. The CDR3 nucleotides are TGTGCCAGGGGGGCAGGGTATTCTGGGGCCAACGTCCTGACTTTC. It translates to CARGAGYSGANVLTF.

The rearrangement links TRBV27 to TRBJ2-5, with 8 bases aligning to TRBD2. CDR3 length equals 15 residues. In germline, CDR1 is MNHEY, CDR2 SMNVEV (reference sequence). Trimming took 6 bases from V and 4 from J; bases not matched to a gene: 10. The CDR3 DNA follows: TGTGCCAGCAGGCCCGGGACTAGTTTTGGAGAGACCCAGTACTTC. Protein product: CASRPGTSFGETQYF.

This chain uses TRBV10-3 with TRBJ1-1; TRBD1 is a possible D gene (6 bases). Trimming pared 2 bases from V and 5 bases from J, leaving 12 bases between. This CDR3 contains 14 residues. Germline V CDR1 and CDR2: ENHRY, SYGVKD. As DNA, the CDR3 is TGTGCCATCAGTGAGGTACAGGGTGGGACTGAAGCTTTCTTT. This sequence encodes CAISEVQGGTEAFF.

The gene calls are TRBV19 and TRBJ1-1, with D unresolved. V lost 8 bases and J 1 base, leaving 14 bases between the germline ends. Germline CDR1 reads LNHDA; CDR2 reads SQIVND (reference sequence). The CDR3 totals 14 residues. The CDR3 spells CASSTRGGNTEAFF. CDR3 coding DNA: TGTGCCAGTTCGACCCGGGGAGGGAACACTGAAGCTTTCTTT.

The chain carries TRBV18 and TRBJ1-2, with TRBD1 as a possible D gene (6 bases). Between the trimmed V and J ends, which lost 3 bases and 0 bases, there was a span of 11 bases. Germline V CDR1 and CDR2: KGHSH, LQKENI. The CDR3 sequence is 15 residues long. DNA of the CDR3: TGTGCCAGCTCACCCATGACAGGACCTAACTATGGCTACACCTTC. As protein: CASSPMTGPNYGYTF.

The gene calls are TRBV6-5 and TRBJ1-2; 8 nucleotides align to TRBD1. This CDR3 has 15 residues. J gave up 8 bases and V 5 bases, and 13 bases lay outside the gene matches. Germline V CDR1 and CDR2: MNHEY, SVGAGI. CDR3 amino acids: CASSPGQGRTNGYTF. CDR3 bases: TGTGCCAGCAGTCCTGGACAGGGTAGAACCAACGGCTACACCTTC.

This clone came up a few times. The chain joins TRBV7-2 to TRBJ1-2; 8 bases fit TRBD1. Germline values: CDR1 SGHTA, CDR2 FQGNSA. This CDR3 comprises 14 residues. The V and J ends lost 5 bases and 4 bases, in that order; junction bases with no gene match: 6. The chain's CDR3 is CASSRTGMGYGYTF. The CDR3 region has the DNA TGTGCCAGCAGCAGGACAGGGATGGGCTATGGCTACACCTTC.

The chain recombines TRBV18 with TRBJ1-1; D is perhaps TRBD1 (6 bases). The V and J ends lost 6 bases and 0 bases respectively, with 11 bases between them. Germline-derived CDR1 and CDR2 are KGHSH and LQKENI. The CDR3 runs to 14 residues. The CDR3 region is CASSPTGVNTEAFF. The CDR3 nucleotides read TGTGCCAGCTCCCCGACAGGAGTGAACACTGAAGCTTTCTTT.

V is TRBV28 and J is TRBJ1-4; D possibly corresponds to TRBD1 (5 bases). Trimming pared 6 bases from V and 3 bases from J, leaving 17 bases between. Germline V lookup: CDR1 MDHEN, CDR2 SYDVKM. CDR3 size: 16 residues. The CDR3 spells CASSRQGGGSNEKLFF. The CDR3 nucleotides are TGTGCCAGCAGCCGACAAGGCGGGGGTTCTAATGAAAAACTGTTTTTT.

The V and J genes are TRBV7-2 and TRBJ1-3, with no clear D. The V gene lost 2 bases and the J gene lost 1 base, with 9 bases spanning the gap. The germline V gene encodes CDR1 SGHTA and CDR2 FQGNSA. The CDR3 has 15 amino acids. The CDR3 is CASSLQETSGNTIYF. The CDR3, as DNA: TGTGCCAGCAGCTTACAGGAAACTTCTGGAAACACCATATATTTT.

This clone was counted a few times. This rearrangement joins TRBV19 to TRBJ2-7, with 7 nucleotides matching TRBD1. Per the germline V gene, CDR1 is LNHDA and CDR2 is SQIVND (reference sequence). The CDR3 sequence is 15 residues long. The J segment lost 1 base and the V segment lost 6 bases, leaving 9 bases of the junction unmatched. The CDR3 bases are TGTGCCAGTAGCACTGTCACAGGGGAATCCTACGAGCAGTACTTC. Protein product: CASSTVTGESYEQYF.

The chain links TRBV18 to TRBJ1-2; possible D gene TRBD1, 6 bases. Germline values: CDR1 KGHSH, CDR2 LQKENI. CDR3 size: 13 residues. Trimming removed 2 bases at V and 3 bases at J, with 7 bases between. The CDR3 spells CASSPNRDYGYTF. The CDR3 DNA sequence: TGTGCCAGCTCACCAAACAGGGACTATGGCTACACCTTC.

This clone has only a few counts. The chain carries TRBV30 and TRBJ1-4, with 9 bases fitting TRBD1. The CDR3 is 12 residues long. Looked up from germline, CDR1 is GTSNPN and CDR2 is SVGIG (reference sequence). The V segment lost 7 bases and the J segment 7 bases; nucleotides outside the gene matches: 4. The CDR3 sequence: CASGQGSEKLFF. In nucleotides, the CDR3 is TGTGCCTCCGGACAGGGGAGTGAAAAACTGTTTTTT.

This rearrangement joins TRBV25-1 to TRBJ1-2, with TRBD1 as a possible D gene (6 bases). CDR1 and CDR2 (germline): MGHDK, SYGVNS. V was pared by 1 base and J by 4 bases, with 13 bases between. This CDR3 has 15 amino acids. The CDR3 sequence: CASSELGTQVYGYTF. CDR3 nucleotides: TGTGCCAGCAGTGAATTAGGGACACAAGTCTATGGCTACACCTTC.

This clone has only a few counts. This chain links TRBV7-9 with TRBJ1-2; 9 positions match TRBD1. This CDR3 spans 16 amino acids. Trimming removed 6 bases from V and 4 bases from J; junction bases left unmatched: 12. CDR1 is SEHNR, CDR2 FQNEAQ, per germline (reference sequence). CDR3 sequence: CASSSPRDRVSYGYTF. The CDR3 coding sequence is TGTGCCAGCAGTTCACCCCGGGACAGGGTGTCCTATGGCTACACCTTC.

The V gene is TRBV2, the J gene TRBJ2-7; 12 nucleotides align to TRBD1. Germline V gene lookup returns CDR1 SNHLY and CDR2 FYNNEI. Trimming removed 7 bases from V and 6 bases from J; junction bases left unmatched: 7. This CDR3 comprises 14 residues. The CDR3, as DNA: TGTGCCAGCACCCGGGACAGGGGGCGTAGCGAGCAGTACTTC. Its translation: CASTRDRGRSEQYF.

A single count supports this clone. The rearrangement uses TRBV7-9 and TRBJ1-5, with 7 nucleotides matching TRBD1. After removal of 1 base from V and 4 bases from J, the junction contained 10 bases not matched to a gene. The CDR3 sequence is 17 residues long. The germline gives CDR1 SEHNR, CDR2 FQNEAQ (reference sequence). The CDR3 sequence is CASSLGFRQGGNQPQHF. The CDR3 coding sequence is TGTGCCAGCAGCTTAGGGTTTCGACAGGGAGGTAATCAGCCCCAGCATTTT.

This chain connects TRBV6-4 to TRBJ2-3; the D is unclear. The CDR3 sequence is 14 residues long. Germline CDR1 MRHNA, CDR2 SNTAGT. V lost 5 bases and J lost 1, with 10 bases in between. CDR3 amino acids: CASSPRSGTDTQYF. CDR3 nucleotides: TGTGCCAGCAGTCCCCGGAGTGGCACAGATACGCAGTATTTT.

This rearrangement joins TRBV27 to TRBJ2-2; perhaps TRBD2 as D (7 bases). The V and J ends lost 2 bases and 4 bases respectively, with 11 bases between them. CDR3 length: 15 amino acids. CDR1 and CDR2 from the germline V gene are MNHEY and SMNVEV (reference sequence). The CDR3 protein is CASSLRGGGTGELFF. The CDR3 DNA reads as TGTGCCAGCAGTTTACGAGGGGGGGGCACCGGGGAGCTGTTTTTT.

The gene calls are TRBV29-1 and TRBJ2-5, with 7 bases matching TRBD2. Germline V CDR1 and CDR2: SQVTM, ANQGSEA. The CDR3 totals 13 residues. V lost 6 bases to trimming and J lost 7 bases; unmatched junction nucleotides: 11. CDR3 bases: TGCAGCGTAGCTCGCCCCGGCGGGGGGACCCAGTACTTC. Its translation is CSVARPGGGTQYF.

The chain uses TRBV4-2 and TRBJ2-2; 7 bases line up with TRBD2. The germline V gene encodes CDR1 LGHNA and CDR2 YNFKEQ. CDR3 length: 15 amino acids. Trimming took 4 bases from V and 5 from J; bases not matched to a gene: 7. The CDR3 loop is CASSPGGGRTGELFF. The CDR3, as DNA: TGTGCCAGCAGCCCTGGGGGGGGAAGGACCGGGGAGCTGTTTTTT.

This clone was seen once. The chain links TRBV18 to TRBJ2-5; 7 bases agree with TRBD2. J lost 4 bases, V lost 2 bases, and 7 bases had no gene match. The CDR3 loop spans 15 amino acids. Germline assignment: CDR1 KGHSH and CDR2 LQKENI. The CDR3 here is CASSPNGIAGETQYF. The DNA of the CDR3 is TGTGCCAGCTCACCAAATGGGATAGCGGGAGAGACCCAGTACTTC.

The V gene is TRBV7-6, the J gene TRBJ1-2; 10 nucleotides agree with TRBD1. Losses at the gene ends were 1 base for V and 2 bases for J; bases not matched to a gene: 1. The CDR3 is 15 residues long. Germline V gives CDR1 SGHVS, CDR2 FNYEAQ. The CDR3 here is CASSLGQGANYGYTF. The CDR3 nucleotides are TGTGCCAGCAGCTTAGGACAGGGGGCCAACTATGGCTACACCTTC.

The chain combines TRBV4-2 with TRBJ1-5; 9 bases match TRBD1. The CDR3 has 14 residues. V lost 10 bases to trimming and J lost 2 bases; unmatched junction nucleotides: 6. Germline V gene lookup returns CDR1 LGHNA and CDR2 YNFKEQ. CDR3 loop: CATSDRGGNQPQHF. The DNA of the CDR3 is TGTGCCACCTCGGACAGGGGTGGCAATCAGCCCCAGCATTTT.

This rearrangement joins TRBV7-2 to TRBJ2-5, with 9 positions matching TRBD2. V shed 2 bases and J 5 bases; nucleotides not matched to a gene: 9. This CDR3 has 16 amino acids. Germline V gives CDR1 SGHTA, CDR2 FQGNSA. The CDR3 loop is CASSLLAGGLRETQYF. CDR3 in DNA: TGTGCCAGCAGCTTACTGGCGGGAGGGCTTCGGGAGACCCAGTACTTC. Full variable domain (missing parts from reference TRBV7-2 and TRBJ2-5): GAGVSQSPSNKVTEKGKDVELRCDPISGHTALYWYRQSLGQGLEFLIYFQGNSAPDKSGLPSDRFSAERTGGSVSTLTIQRTQQEDSAVYLCASSLLAGGLRETQYFGPGTRLLVL.

The chain carries TRBV3-1 (or the pseudogene TRBV3-2) and TRBJ1-6, with D possibly TRBD1 on 6 matching bases. The germline V gene encodes CDR1 LGHDT and CDR2 YNNKEL (reference sequence). This CDR3 has 16 residues. The V end was cut by 1 base, the J end by 4 bases, with 11 bases between. The CDR3 loop is CASSQVLQGYNSPLHF. For the CDR3, the DNA is TGTGCCAGCAGCCAAGTCTTACAGGGTTATAATTCACCCCTCCACTTT.

The chain is built from TRBV6-5 and TRBJ1-1, with 10 bases fitting TRBD1. Germline V gene data show CDR1 as MNHEY and CDR2 as SVGAGI. The CDR3 totals 14 residues. V was pared by 8 bases and J by 5 bases, with 8 bases of the junction left unmatched. CDR3 sequence: CASGSGTGATEAFF. The DNA for the CDR3 is TGTGCCAGCGGGTCCGGGACAGGGGCGACTGAAGCTTTCTTT.